Following are 32 T cell receptor beta chains from one sample sequenced in a study of somatic mutations in cytotoxic T cells in rheumatoid arthritis. This table comes from immunoSEQ multiplex PCR, and its TCRdb copy is limited to in-frame clones, with some not included. The sample has 2,000 to 3,000 clones; around 73% are singletons. Sequencing was done on a sample of CD8+ T cells sorted from blood. The source is a man between 65 and 85 years old with rheumatoid arthritis.

The chain uses TRBV15 and TRBJ1-1; D gene unclear. CDR1 is LNHNV, CDR2 YYDKDF, per germline (reference sequence). Trimming pared 3 bases from V and 0 bases from J, leaving 8 bases between. The CDR3 runs 14 residues. The CDR3 region has the DNA TGTGCCACCAGCAGGGCCGAACTGAACACTGAAGCTTTCTTT. Translated: CATSRAELNTEAFF.

The chain has TRBV27 and TRBJ2-7, with 11 bases matching TRBD1. The CDR3 contains 15 residues. The ends lost 6 bases at V and 3 bases at J; junction bases unmatched: 7. The germline gives CDR1 MNHEY, CDR2 SMNVEV (reference sequence). The CDR3: CASSYGTGGSYEQYF. CDR3 in DNA: TGTGCCAGCAGCTATGGGACAGGGGGTAGCTACGAGCAGTACTTC.

By its share, this clone is large. The rearrangement uses TRBV9 and TRBJ2-7; the match to TRBD1 covers 10 bases. CDR1 and CDR2 (germline): SGDLS, YYNGEE. The J segment lost 6 bases and the V segment lost 0 bases, leaving 6 bases of the junction unmatched. There are 15 residues in the CDR3. The CDR3 nucleotides read TGTGCCAGCAGCGTAGGAGGGGGGACAGGGGTCGAGCAGTACTTC. It encodes CASSVGGGTGVEQYF.

V usage is TRBV5-5 and J usage is TRBJ1-2; no reliable D call. The CDR3 sequence is 14 residues long. V was cut by 0 bases and J by 2 bases, with 8 bases left in between. The germline V gene encodes CDR1 SGHKS and CDR2 YYEKEE (reference sequence). In DNA, the CDR3 is TGTGCCAGCAGCTTGGGTGGGGAGAACTATGGCTACACCTTC. It encodes CASSLGGENYGYTF.

This chain uses TRBV7-2 with TRBJ2-7; TRBD2 agrees at 15 bases. This CDR3 region has 17 residues. J gave up 6 bases and V 5 bases, and 11 bases lay outside the gene matches. Per the germline V gene, CDR1 is SGHTA and CDR2 is FQGNSA. This CDR3 is CASSPGLAGGPIGEQYF. Here the CDR3 DNA reads TGTGCCAGCAGCCCTGGACTAGCGGGAGGGCCTATTGGCGAGCAGTACTTC.

J is TRBJ2-7 and V is TRBV30; TRBD1 matches at 11 bases. The CDR3 spans 12 residues. The V gene's germline CDR1 is GTSNPN and CDR2 SVGIG (reference sequence). V was pared by 5 bases and J by 11 bases, with 8 bases of the junction left unmatched. The CDR3 region is CAWSSRTGGKYF. In nucleotides, the CDR3 is TGTGCCTGGTCCTCCAGGACAGGGGGCAAGTACTTC.

The chain is built from TRBV28 and TRBJ2-4; 9 nucleotides agree with TRBD1. The germline V gene has CDR1 MDHEN and CDR2 SYDVKM. The CDR3 spans 15 residues. Trimming removed 6 bases from V and 7 bases from J; junction bases left unmatched: 10. The CDR3 here is CASSGTGRVLNIQYF. The DNA of the CDR3 is TGTGCCAGCAGCGGGACAGGGAGGGTTCTGAACATTCAGTACTTC.

This clone showed up just a few times. This chain connects TRBV28 to TRBJ2-7, with a weak D call TRBD1 (5 bases). Germline V gene data show CDR1 as MDHEN and CDR2 as SYDVKM. V lost 5 bases, J lost 4 bases, and 15 bases lay in between. The CDR3 is made up of 14 amino acids. CDR3 protein: CASSNQGYWYEQYF. The CDR3 DNA follows: TGTGCCAGCAGTAATCAGGGTTATTGGTACGAGCAGTACTTC.

The chain has TRBV27 and TRBJ1-3, with TRBD1 identical over 7 bases. CDR3 length: 15 residues. The junction had 2 bases not matched to a gene; V was cut back by 3 bases and J by 0 bases. Germline CDR1 MNHEY, CDR2 SMNVEV (reference sequence). CDR3 coding DNA: TGTGCCAGCAGTTTGGACAGGAGCTCTGGAAACACCATATATTTT. This encodes CASSLDRSSGNTIYF.

In its sample, this clone was seen a few times. This chain links TRBV28 with TRBJ2-3, with D possibly TRBD1 on 5 matching bases. CDR1 and CDR2 from the germline V gene are MDHEN and SYDVKM. This CDR3 comprises 14 residues. The V end lost 3 bases, the J end lost 3 bases, and 10 bases lay between the germline ends. DNA for the CDR3: TGTGCCAGCAGTTTCGTAGCAGGGACAGATACGCAGTATTTT. This sequence encodes CASSFVAGTDTQYF. Variable domain in full (rest from reference TRBV28 and TRBJ2-3): DVKVTQSSRYLVKRTGEKVFLECVQDMDHENMFWYRQDPGLGLRLIYFSYDVKMKEKGDIPEGYSVSREKKERFSLILESASTNQTSMYLCASSFVAGTDTQYFGPGTRLTVL.

In its sample, this clone was seen once. This rearrangement joins TRBV13 to TRBJ2-2; tentatively, D is TRBD2 (5 bases). V gave up 6 bases and J gave up 2 bases, with 19 bases separating them. This CDR3 has 17 amino acids. Germline lookup yields CDR1 PRHDT and CDR2 FYEKMQ (reference sequence). The CDR3 DNA reads as TGTGCCAGCAGTTACTACCCGAGGACTGTAAACACCGGGGAGCTGTTTTTT. It specifies CASSYYPRTVNTGELFF.

The V call is TRBV2, the J call TRBJ2-5; D not resolved. This CDR3 has 13 residues. V lost 3 bases, J lost 1 base, and 6 bases lay in between. The V gene's germline CDR1 is SNHLY and CDR2 FYNNEI. CDR3: CASSEISQETQYF. Here the CDR3 DNA reads TGTGCCAGCAGTGAGATTAGCCAAGAGACCCAGTACTTC.

This chain connects TRBV5-1 to TRBJ1-4, with 8 bases lining up with TRBD1. The length of the CDR3 is 17 residues. After removal of 3 bases from V and 6 bases from J, the junction contained 13 bases not matched to a gene. Germline assignment: CDR1 SGHRS and CDR2 YFSETQ. The CDR3 spells CASSYGQGVWFHEKLFF. Here the CDR3 DNA reads TGCGCCAGCAGCTACGGACAGGGCGTCTGGTTTCATGAAAAACTGTTTTTT.

This clone showed up just once. DNA for the CDR3: TGTGCCAGCAGCCCAAACCCGAGAGGGGAGCAGTACTTC. This sequence encodes CASSPNPRGEQYF. V gene TRBV11-2 combines with J gene TRBJ2-7, with D perhaps matching TRBD2 (5 bases). Germline CDR1 and CDR2: SGHAT and FQNNGV. V gave up 5 bases and J gave up 7 bases, with 15 bases separating them. The CDR3 has 13 amino acids.

The V and J genes are TRBV29-1 and TRBJ2-7; TRBD2 matches 11 bases. The CDR3 contains 16 residues. The ends lost 3 bases at V and 4 bases at J; junction bases unmatched: 11. Germline CDR1 and CDR2: SQVTM and ANQGSEA. The CDR3 DNA is TGCAGCGTTGATCGGGTCGGGGCTAGCGGGAGGTACGAGCAGTACTTC. Translated, it gives CSVDRVGASGRYEQYF.

The rearrangement joins TRBV9 to TRBJ2-5, with TRBD1 matching over 8 bases. There are 16 residues in the CDR3. Trimming removed 0 bases from V and 6 bases from J; junction bases left unmatched: 10. The germline CDR1 and CDR2 sequences are SGDLS and YYNGEE. The CDR3 nucleotides are TGTGCCAGCAGCGTAGGGGCAGGGGGCGCGGTAAAGACCCAGTACTTC. It codes for CASSVGAGGAVKTQYF.

V and J are TRBV11-2 and TRBJ2-4, with 8 nucleotides matching TRBD1. This CDR3 has 15 amino acids. Trimming at V came to 1 base and at J to 8 bases, leaving 7 bases not matched to a gene. The germline gives CDR1 SGHAT, CDR2 FQNNGV. The CDR3 protein is CASSLAPKDRDIQYF. CDR3 nucleotide sequence: TGTGCCAGCAGCTTAGCCCCTAAGGACAGGGACATTCAGTACTTC.

In this sample, this clone is hyperexpanded. The CDR3 DNA follows: TGTGCCAGTAGTATAGATTCGACAGCTTCTGGCGACGAGCAGTACTTC. Translating gives CASSIDSTASGDEQYF. The chain joins TRBV19 to TRBJ2-7, with D possibly being TRBD1 (5 bases). Trimming left V 0 bases short and J 5 bases short, with 17 bases between. CDR1 is LNHDA and CDR2 is SQIVND in the germline V gene (reference sequence). The length of the CDR3 is 16 residues.

Only one count was recorded for this clone. This chain links TRBV5-8 with TRBJ1-2; D is possibly TRBD1 (5 bases). Germline values: CDR1 SGHTS, CDR2 YDEGEE. This CDR3 comprises 14 residues. The V gene lost 1 base and the J gene lost 7 bases, with 14 bases spanning the gap. CDR3 residues: CASSLNRGMGGYTF. The CDR3 region has the DNA TGTGCCAGCAGCTTGAATCGGGGGATGGGTGGCTACACCTTC.

The V and J genes are TRBV19 and TRBJ1-1; no clear D. CDR1 is LNHDA and CDR2 is SQIVND in the germline V gene (reference sequence). The CDR3 totals 13 residues. Trimming left V 6 bases short and J 4 bases short, with 12 bases between. The CDR3 nucleotides read TGTGCCAGTAGGCCGGACTCTCTCACTGAAGCTTTCTTT. It codes for CASRPDSLTEAFF.

The chain is built from TRBV7-9 and TRBJ2-2; no firm D call. V dropped 8 bases and J dropped 5 bases, with 6 bases sitting between them. Germline lookup yields CDR1 SEHNR and CDR2 FQNEAQ (reference sequence). The CDR3 contains 11 residues. The CDR3 bases are TGTGCCAGCCAGGCAACCGGGGAGCTGTTTTTT. Translated, it gives CASQATGELFF.

The chain recombines TRBV4-1 with TRBJ2-5, with D hard to call. V was cut by 1 base and J by 0 bases, with 9 bases left in between. The germline V gene encodes CDR1 MGHRA and CDR2 YSYEKL. The CDR3 loop spans 15 amino acids. CDR3 DNA: TGCGCCAGCAGCCAAGTCGCAGACTACCAAGAGACCCAGTACTTC. This translates into CASSQVADYQETQYF.

This clone has a single count. The CDR3 spells CASSQGQGYEQYF. The CDR3 DNA reads as TGTGCCAGCAGCCAAGGGCAGGGGTACGAGCAGTACTTC. This rearrangement joins TRBV14 to TRBJ2-7, with D tentatively TRBD1 (6 bases). Trimming removed 1 base from V and 4 bases from J, with 8 bases in between. The CDR3 totals 13 residues. Germline V CDR1 and CDR2: SGHDN, FVKESK. The full variable domain, in which reference TRBV14 and TRBJ2-7 provide the parts outside the CDR3, is EAGVTQFPSHSVIEKGQTVTLRCDPISGHDNLYWYRRVMGKEIKFLLHFVKESKQDESGMPNNRFLAERTGGTYSTLKVQPAELEDSGVYFCASSQGQGYEQYFGPGTRLTVT.

This chain joins TRBV28 and TRBJ2-2, with 8 bases that match TRBD1. V dropped 1 base and J dropped 5; count of bases not matched to a gene: 12. Germline V gives CDR1 MDHEN, CDR2 SYDVKM. This CDR3 has 18 residues. The CDR3 nucleotides read TGTGCCAGCAGTTTATTGATGGGGACAGGAAGTCGGACCGGGGAGCTGTTTTTT. As protein: CASSLLMGTGSRTGELFF. Full variable domain (missing parts from reference TRBV28 and TRBJ2-2): DVKVTQSSRYLVKRTGEKVFLECVQDMDHENMFWYRQDPGLGLRLIYFSYDVKMKEKGDIPEGYSVSREKKERFSLILESASTNQTSMYLCASSLLMGTGSRTGELFFGEGSRLTVL.

The rearrangement joins TRBV10-3 to TRBJ2-5; tentative D call: TRBD2 (5 bases). This CDR3 has 13 amino acids. Germline-derived CDR1 and CDR2 are ENHRY and SYGVKD. The ends were cut back, 6 bases at V and 2 bases at J, with 10 bases in the middle. The CDR3 reads CAIRDSNQETQYF. The CDR3 nucleotides read TGTGCCATCAGGGACTCGAATCAAGAGACCCAGTACTTC.

The V and J genes are TRBV10-3 and TRBJ2-4; 7 nucleotides match TRBD1. The CDR3 is 15 amino acids. Germline lookup yields CDR1 ENHRY and CDR2 SYGVKD. Trimming cost V 4 bases and J 0 bases; bases outside gene matches: 3. CDR3: CAISAGTEAKNIQYF. DNA for the CDR3: TGTGCCATCAGTGCCGGGACAGAAGCCAAAAACATTCAGTACTTC.

The chain employs TRBV2 and TRBJ2-1; D is possibly TRBD2 (6 bases). Germline loops: CDR1 SNHLY, CDR2 FYNNEI. The CDR3 has 15 amino acids. V was cut by 3 bases and J by 3 bases, with 12 bases left in between. The DNA of the CDR3 is TGTGCCAGCAGTGAGGGAGGACGGAACTACAATGAGCAGTTCTTC. Translated, it gives CASSEGGRNYNEQFF.

The CDR3 DNA follows: TGTGCCAGCGGACTAGCGGGGGGTGGAGATACGCAGTATTTT. Translation gives CASGLAGGGDTQYF. The gene calls are TRBV9 and TRBJ2-3; TRBD2 matches 14 bases. Germline V gives CDR1 SGDLS, CDR2 YYNGEE. V was clipped by 7 bases and J by 5 bases; unmatched bases: 3. The CDR3 is 14 amino acids. The whole variable domain, remainder taken from reference TRBV9 and TRBJ2-3, is DSGVTQTPKHLITATGQRVTLRCSPRSGDLSVYWYQQSLDQGLQFLIQYYNGEERAKGNILERFSAQQFPDLHSELNLSSLELGDSALYFCASGLAGGGDTQYFGPGTRLTVL.

The chain uses TRBV5-6 and TRBJ2-7; possible D gene TRBD2, 6 bases. Looked up from germline, CDR1 is SGHDT and CDR2 is YYEEEE. CDR3 length: 13 amino acids. Trimming stripped 4 bases from V and 5 bases from J, with 13 bases between. CDR3 DNA sequence: TGTGCCAGCAGCACAACTAGCATCCACGAGCAGTACTTC. Translation: CASSTTSIHEQYF.

The chain carries TRBV5-1 and TRBJ2-7; 10 nucleotides agree with TRBD1. The CDR3 runs 16 residues. Germline V gene sequence: CDR1 SGHRS, CDR2 YFSETQ. Trimming removed 4 bases from V and 4 bases from J; junction bases left unmatched: 11. This chain's CDR3 is CASSPLDRGSSYEQYF. In nucleotides, the CDR3 is TGCGCCAGCAGCCCACTGGACAGGGGGTCTAGTTACGAGCAGTACTTC. The variable domain in full, with the rest retrieved from reference TRBV5-1 and TRBJ2-7, is KAGVTQTPRYLIKTRGQQVTLSCSPISGHRSVSWYQQTPGQGLQFLFEYFSETQRNKGNFPGRFSGRQFSNSRSEMNVSTLELGDSALYLCASSPLDRGSSYEQYFGPGTRLTVT.

In this sample, this clone turned up once. The rearrangement uses TRBV6-1 and TRBJ1-3; perhaps TRBD1 as D (6 bases). The germline V gene encodes CDR1 MNHNS and CDR2 SASEGT. The CDR3 has 15 amino acids. Trimming pared 4 bases from V and 0 bases from J, leaving 10 bases between. The CDR3 protein is CASSAWTDSGNTIYF. DNA of the CDR3: TGTGCCAGCAGTGCTTGGACAGACTCTGGAAACACCATATATTTT.

This chain's CDR3 is CASSLGRGGRLATETQYF. CDR3 nucleotides: TGTGCCAGCAGCTTAGGGCGAGGAGGGAGACTAGCGACGGAGACCCAGTACTTC. The chain employs TRBV13 and TRBJ2-5, with 8 positions matching TRBD2. The CDR3 has 18 residues. Per the germline V gene, CDR1 is PRHDT and CDR2 is FYEKMQ (reference sequence). V lost 0 bases and J lost 5; bases outside the gene matches: 14.